The clone carrying this T cell receptor (beta chain) was seen a handful of times. This record comes from a study of T-cell reconstitution after alpha-beta-depleted transplantation in children. Unique molecular identifiers were incorporated into the prepared TCRbeta library. Using its own MiXCR run on the PCR reads, TCRdb lists one record per CDR3 protein. Of 580,000 or so distinct CDR3 sequences in the sample, 23% are singletons; the top ten hold 13% to 15%. Germline V gives CDR1 SQVTM, CDR2 ANQGSEA. The CDR3 extends over 12 amino acids. The V gene lost 4 bases and the J gene lost 1 base, with 6 bases spanning the gap.

The starting material was PBMCs, mostly from graft donor cells, obtained 360 days after TCRalphabeta/CD19-depleted stem cell transplant. V gene TRBV29-1 combines with J gene TRBJ2-3, with no clear D. This sequence was found in a boy under two years old who had a stem cell transplant for acute myeloid leukemia, so the T cells may come from the graft donor. DNA of the CDR3: TGCAGCGTTGCCGAGGGCACAGATACGCAGTATTTT. This gives the protein CSVAEGTDTQYF.